There are a few counts of the clone carrying this T cell receptor (beta chain). Antigen unknown. This specimen belongs to a study of CD8 T cells in ankylosing spondylitis. Findings and caveats of the study: Before this, some motif variants had been reported in reactive arthritis synovial fluid and blood. With a CD8+ phenotype, disease-linked clones were relatively rare in peripheral blood. Characteristic, it appeared, of ankylosing spondylitis blood was a TCR beta motif of about eight highly homologous variants.

Preparation of TCR beta libraries was done by quantitative 5'-RACE with molecular barcodes. TCRdb passed the 5' RACE reads through MiXCR, listing each CDR3 protein once. The table includes 700,000 to 850,000 distinct CDR3 sequences, 12% detected once. This TCR derives from a male donor with ankylosing spondylitis. Material for sequencing was blood, either unsorted or a sorted T cell fraction (not recorded which).

The CDR3: CASSLSPYHYEQYF. In DNA form, the CDR3 reads TGTGCCAGCAGTTTATCCCCATACCACTACGAGCAGTACTTC. J is TRBJ2-7 and V is TRBV28; D gene unclear. Germline V gene sequence: CDR1 MDHEN, CDR2 SYDVKM. The CDR3 length is 14 residues. V was trimmed by 1 base and J by 3 bases, leaving 10 bases between them.